The clone carrying this T cell receptor (beta chain) has a single count. What it binds is unknown. The CDR3 has 13 amino acids. The germline gives CDR1 LNHNV, CDR2 YYDKDF (reference sequence). Trimming removed 3 bases from V and 9 bases from J; junction bases left unmatched: 4. This table comes from immunoSEQ multiplex PCR, and its TCRdb copy is limited to in-frame clones, with some not included. The sample records tens of thousands of clones, 65% to 85% being singletons. Blood sampling took place at baseline, cycle 4 day 1, and cycle 7 day 1. This entry comes from a study of OX40 agonist ivuxolimab in advanced cancers. Overall study context: Dose-escalation patients' cancers were hepatocellular carcinoma, melanoma, renal cell or head and neck cancer.

Study findings and constraints: Researchers report that CD8+ T cells had, on average, more expanded clones than CD4+. Those patients achieving a partial response at 0.1-3.0 mg/kg showed among the lowest clonal expansion.

The source of this sequence is an adult with an advanced solid tumor such as melanoma, head and neck, liver or kidney cancer. The input for sequencing was CD4+ or CD8+ T cells sorted from blood, taken in a trial of the OX40 agonist ivuxolimab. The chain uses TRBV15 and TRBJ2-3, with 9 nucleotides matching TRBD2. CDR3 residues: CATSSGGLATQYF. The CDR3, as DNA: TGTGCCACCAGCAGTGGTGGACTAGCGACGCAGTATTTT.